The TCR beta chain under discussion was sequenced for a study of T cell changes during pregnancy in multiple sclerosis. This table comes from immunoSEQ multiplex PCR, and its TCRdb copy is limited to in-frame clones, with some not included. The sample lists fewer than 55,000 clones; 80% to 95% were seen once. The CDR3 spans 20 residues. J gave up 2 bases and V 6 bases, and 18 bases lay outside the gene matches. Germline CDR1 SGHRS, CDR2 YFSETQ. The rearrangement joins TRBV5-1 to TRBJ2-3, with TRBD2 matching 13 bases. This receptor was obtained from a female donor with multiple sclerosis, enrolled in a pregnancy study. Sequenced material: CD4+ T cells from peripheral blood mononuclear cells, taken in the third trimester of pregnancy. CDR3 in DNA: TGCGCCAGCACTCCCTGGCCCCGAGGACTAGCGGGGGCCTTCACAGATACGCAGTATTTT. Amino acids: CASTPWPRGLAGAFTDTQYF. Filled out from reference TRBV5-1 and TRBJ2-3, the complete variable domain reads KAGVTQTPRYLIKTRGQQVTLSCSPISGHRSVSWYQQTPGQGLQFLFEYFSETQRNKGNFPGRFSGRQFSNSRSEMNVSTLELGDSALYLCASTPWPRGLAGAFTDTQYFGPGTRLTVL.